Presented here are 13 T cell receptor beta chains from one specimen sequenced in a study of cytomegalovirus exposure and HLA in healthy donors. Here immunoSEQ multiplex PCR was the method, and the copy in TCRdb shows in-frame clones only, minus some. The sample records more than 80,000 clones, 88% being singletons. The sequencing input was PBMCs. Every receptor here comes from a woman aged 18 to 35 in good health and CMV-seropositive.

Remarks on this clone: The same CDR3 can be traced to other DNA sequences in this sample. V gene TRBV6-6 combines with J gene TRBJ1-5; D might be TRBD1 (6 bases). Per the germline V gene, CDR1 is MNHNY and CDR2 is SVGAGI (reference sequence). The CDR3 consists of 14 residues. V was pared by 4 bases and J by 2 bases, with 9 bases between. CDR3 coding DNA: TGTGCCAGCAGTTTGACAGGAGGCAATCAGCCCCAGCATTTT. It yields the protein CASSLTGGNQPQHF.

This chain links TRBV7-2 with TRBJ2-7, with TRBD2 as a possible D gene (6 bases). Trimming shortened V by 1 base and J by 0 bases, and 13 bases separated the two germline ends. There are 16 residues in the CDR3. Germline CDR1 reads SGHTA; CDR2 reads FQGNSA. CDR3 residues: CASSLESRGSSYEQYF. The CDR3 DNA sequence: TGTGCCAGCAGCTTAGAATCTCGGGGGAGCTCCTACGAGCAGTACTTC.

The rearrangement uses TRBV21-1 and TRBJ2-7; the table gives TRBD2 as D, unverified against the DNA. TRBV21-1 is deemed a pseudogene. The CDR3 consists of 16 residues. Written as DNA, the CDR3 is TGTGCCAGCAGCAAAAAGGGCCCCGGGAACTCCTACGAGCAGTACGTC. Protein product: CASSKKGPGNSYEQYV.

The chain combines TRBV28 with TRBJ1-4, with TRBD1 identical over 7 bases. This CDR3 comprises 14 residues. The trim removed 2 bases at V and 7 bases at J, leaving 4 bases unmatched. The germline gives CDR1 MDHEN, CDR2 SYDVKM. DNA for the CDR3: TGTGCCAGCAGTTTAGTAGGGGGCCGTGAAAAACTGTTTTTT. This sequence encodes CASSLVGGREKLFF.

This clone was seen more than once but under ten times. J is TRBJ2-1 and V is TRBV5-1; D not certain. The germline gives CDR1 SGHRS, CDR2 YFSETQ. The CDR3 extends over 12 amino acids. Deletions cut 1 base from V and 6 bases from J, with 5 bases between. CDR3 bases: TGCGCCAGCAGCTTGTCTAGCAATGAGCAGTTCTTC. It translates to CASSLSSNEQFF. The variable domain in full, completed from reference TRBV5-1 and TRBJ2-1, reads KAGVTQTPRYLIKTRGQQVTLSCSPISGHRSVSWYQQTPGQGLQFLFEYFSETQRNKGNFPGRFSGRQFSNSRSEMNVSTLELGDSALYLCASSLSSNEQFFGPGTRLTVL.

The chain uses TRBV6-6 and TRBJ1-1, with D perhaps matching TRBD1 (6 bases). The CDR3 extends over 15 amino acids. The germline V gene encodes CDR1 MNHNY and CDR2 SVGAGI (reference sequence). V lost 7 bases to trimming and J lost 3 bases, with 18 bases between them. CDR3 residues: CASKPTGHSDTEAFF. The CDR3 DNA sequence: TGTGCCAGCAAGCCTACGGGACATTCGGACACTGAAGCTTTCTTT.

The CDR3 coding sequence is TGTGCCAGCAGCCCGAGGAGAGGCTCCTACGAGCAGTACTTC. Its protein product is CASSPRRGSYEQYF. The J gene is TRBJ2-7, the V gene TRBV5-6; D unresolved. The germline V gene encodes CDR1 SGHDT and CDR2 YYEEEE. Trimming removed 4 bases from V and 0 bases from J, with 11 bases in between. This CDR3 is built from 14 residues.

The chain has TRBV4-3 and TRBJ2-1; 7 nucleotides line up with TRBD2. CDR3 length equals 17 residues. The germline V gene has CDR1 LGHNA and CDR2 YSLEER. J was trimmed by 7 bases and V by 0 bases; bases with no gene match: 12. The CDR3 reads CASSQDTIVWGGNEQFF. The CDR3 region has the DNA TGCGCCAGCAGCCAAGATACCATCGTCTGGGGGGGGAATGAGCAGTTCTTC.

The chain uses TRBV10-3 and TRBJ2-7, with 12 bases matching TRBD2. V lost 3 bases and J lost 3; bases outside the gene matches: 3. The CDR3 is made up of 15 amino acids. Germline V lookup: CDR1 ENHRY, CDR2 SYGVKD. In nucleotides, the CDR3 is TGTGCCATCAGTGACGGACTAGCGGGGAACTACGAGCAGTACGTC. Translating it yields CAISDGLAGNYEQYV.

The chain couples TRBV28 to TRBJ1-2; a weak D match, TRBD1 (6 bases). The germline gives CDR1 MDHEN, CDR2 SYDVKM. There are 12 residues in the CDR3. V gave up 6 bases and J gave up 4 bases, with 9 bases separating them. The CDR3 bases are TGTGCCAGCAGGACAGGAATCTATGGCTACACCTTC. This encodes CASRTGIYGYTF.

CDR3 DNA: TGTGCCAGCTCAGGACTAGCGTACCAAGAGACCCAGTACTTC. Amino acid sequence: CASSGLAYQETQYF. The chain links TRBV18 to TRBJ2-5; 9 bases line up with TRBD2. Germline V gene data show CDR1 as KGHSH and CDR2 as LQKENI. The length of the CDR3 is 14 residues. V trimming: 5 bases; J trimming: 0 bases; junction bases outside the gene matches: 1.

V and J are TRBV7-9 and TRBJ2-6, with a possible D match to TRBD1 (6 bases). Trimming shortened V by 4 bases and J by 0 bases, and 13 bases separated the two germline ends. The CDR3 has 17 amino acids. Germline-derived CDR1 and CDR2 are SEHNR and FQNEAQ (reference sequence). This CDR3 is CASSSWDTYSGANVLTF. The CDR3 DNA sequence: TGTGCCAGCAGCTCCTGGGACACCTACTCTGGGGCCAACGTCCTGACTTTC.

This clone was observed a handful of times. The chain recombines TRBV6-1 with TRBJ1-5; tentatively, D is TRBD1 (5 bases). Germline values: CDR1 MNHNS, CDR2 SASEGT. There are 12 residues in the CDR3. V was clipped by 3 bases and J by 6 bases, with 6 bases between them. CDR3 in amino acids: CASSEGLQPQHF. CDR3 nucleotide sequence: TGTGCCAGCAGTGAGGGGCTTCAGCCCCAGCATTTT.